The next 12 T cell receptor beta chains were all read from a single sample in a study of cytomegalovirus exposure and HLA in healthy donors. Primers: 60 Vbeta forward and 13 Jbeta reverse. Clones were read by immunoSEQ multiplex PCR, and TCRdb kept only the in-frame ones, dropping some. The sample carries about 130,000 clones, roughly 83% recorded once. Source material: PBMCs. The origin of the receptors is a man aged 18 to 30 in good health and CMV-seropositive.

V usage is TRBV19 and J usage is TRBJ2-1; TRBD2 might be the D (6 bases). Between the trimmed V and J ends, which lost 4 bases and 4 bases, there was a span of 14 bases. The germline V gene encodes CDR1 LNHDA and CDR2 SQIVND (reference sequence). This CDR3 spans 15 amino acids. The CDR3 region is CASSTGRTEYNEQFF. The CDR3 region has the DNA TGTGCCAGTAGTACAGGGAGGACCGAGTACAATGAGCAGTTCTTC. Full variable domain (missing parts from reference TRBV19 and TRBJ2-1): DGGITQSPKYLFRKEGQNVTLSCEQNLNHDAMYWYRQDPGQGLRLIYYSQIVNDFQKGDIAEGYSVSREKKESFPLTVTSAQKNPTAFYLCASSTGRTEYNEQFFGPGTRLTVL.

This clone was seen a few times. V gene TRBV6-5 combines with J gene TRBJ2-1, with D perhaps matching TRBD1 (6 bases). The CDR3 loop spans 15 amino acids. CDR1 and CDR2 (germline): MNHEY, SVGAGI. The V end lost 7 bases, the J end lost 5 bases, and 18 bases lay between the germline ends. The CDR3 is CASTPSRGHDNEQFF. Here the CDR3 DNA reads TGTGCCAGCACCCCATCCAGGGGTCATGACAATGAGCAGTTCTTC.

Comment on this clone: Mismatch with germline at one junction end may stem from a read error. The rearrangement joins TRBV30 to TRBJ2-5; no firm D call. The V gene's germline CDR1 is GTSNPN and CDR2 SVGIG (reference sequence). The CDR3 length is 13 residues. The CDR3 spells CAWSGPLGEPQYF. Written as DNA, the CDR3 is TGTGCCTGGAGTGGACCACTCGGAGAGCCCCAGTACTTC.

The chain is built from TRBV5-6 and TRBJ2-6; tentative D call: TRBD1 (6 bases). This CDR3 spans 15 amino acids. Trimming shortened V by 0 bases and J by 4 bases, and 8 bases separated the two germline ends. CDR1 and CDR2 (germline): SGHDT, YYEEEE. The CDR3 DNA reads as TGTGCCAGCAGCTTGGGGGGGCTAGGGGCCAACGTCCTGACTTTC. Translated, it gives CASSLGGLGANVLTF.

The rearrangement uses TRBV14 and TRBJ1-2; TRBD1 is a possible D gene (5 bases). This CDR3 is 14 amino acids long. Germline assignment: CDR1 SGHDN and CDR2 FVKESK. V lost 6 bases, J lost 4 bases, and 15 bases lay in between. The CDR3 region has the DNA TGTGCCAGCAGTGCCGTGGGGGGGGGCTATGGCTACACCTTC. Amino acid sequence: CASSAVGGGYGYTF.

This clone turned up a few times. The chain has TRBV4-1 and TRBJ1-1; a weak D match, TRBD1 (5 bases). Germline values: CDR1 MGHRA, CDR2 YSYEKL. The germline V and J ends were trimmed by 3 bases and 0 bases, with 11 bases remaining between them. The CDR3 totals 15 residues. The CDR3 DNA reads TGCGCCAGCAGCCACCCCCAGGGCCTGAACACTGAAGCTTTCTTT. Amino acid sequence: CASSHPQGLNTEAFF.

This clone was found once. This chain connects TRBV27 to TRBJ1-5; weak D call: TRBD1 (6 bases). Germline values: CDR1 MNHEY, CDR2 SMNVEV (reference sequence). V was cut by 4 bases and J by 5 bases, with 9 bases left in between. The CDR3 covers 13 residues. The CDR3 bases are TGTGCCAGCAGTTGGGCAGGGGATCAGCCCCAGCATTTT. Encoded protein: CASSWAGDQPQHF.

The rearrangement joins TRBV9 to TRBJ2-6; D perhaps matches TRBD1 (6 bases). The CDR3 has 17 amino acids. V lost 4 bases and J lost 0, with 14 bases in between. Per the germline V gene, CDR1 is SGDLS and CDR2 is YYNGEE. The CDR3 here is CASSITGLRSGANVLTF. As DNA, the CDR3 is TGTGCCAGCAGCATTACAGGGTTACGCTCTGGGGCCAACGTCCTGACTTTC.

The V and J genes are TRBV30 and TRBJ2-6, with TRBD1 identical over 8 bases. This CDR3 has 15 amino acids. The germline gives CDR1 GTSNPN, CDR2 SVGIG (reference sequence). V shed 2 bases and J 2 bases; nucleotides not matched to a gene: 2. CDR3 sequence reads: CAWSLGQAGANVLTF. The CDR3 nucleotides are TGTGCCTGGAGTCTGGGACAGGCTGGGGCCAACGTCCTGACTTTC.

The rearrangement links TRBV4-1 to TRBJ1-1; TRBD1 aligns across 7 bases. CDR1 and CDR2 from the germline V gene are MGHRA and YSYEKL. V shed 4 bases, J shed 0 bases, and the junction held 17 bases outside the gene matches. The CDR3 is 19 residues long. This CDR3 reads CASSPIWTGDLQLNTEAFF. The CDR3 DNA reads TGCGCCAGCAGCCCCATTTGGACAGGAGACTTACAATTGAACACTGAAGCTTTCTTT.

This clone turned up a few times. V and J are TRBV6-1 and TRBJ1-1, with TRBD1 as a possible D gene (5 bases). Germline V lookup: CDR1 MNHNS, CDR2 SASEGT. CDR3 length equals 16 residues. Between the trimmed V and J ends, which lost 2 bases and 0 bases, there was a span of 13 bases. In DNA, the CDR3 is TGTGCCAGCAGTGAATACGACGGGACTTTGAACACTGAAGCTTTCTTT. Residues: CASSEYDGTLNTEAFF.

The rearrangement uses TRBV2 and TRBJ1-1; possibly TRBD1 for D (5 bases). V dropped 6 bases and J dropped 1 base, with 15 bases sitting between them. CDR1 and CDR2 (germline): SNHLY, FYNNEI. This CDR3 has 15 residues. The CDR3 loop reads CASSGQLRANTEAFF. CDR3 sequence (DNA): TGTGCCAGCAGCGGACAATTAAGGGCGAACACTGAAGCTTTCTTT.